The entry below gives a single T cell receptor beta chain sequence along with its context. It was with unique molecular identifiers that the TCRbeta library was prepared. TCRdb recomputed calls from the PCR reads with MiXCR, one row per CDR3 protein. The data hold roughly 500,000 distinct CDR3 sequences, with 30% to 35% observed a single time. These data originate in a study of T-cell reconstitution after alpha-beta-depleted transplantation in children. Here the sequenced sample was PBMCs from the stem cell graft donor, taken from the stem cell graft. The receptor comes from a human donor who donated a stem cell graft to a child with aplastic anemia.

CDR3 sequence (DNA): TGTGCCAGCAGCTTAGACTCCATTGGTGAGCAGTTCTTC. This sequence encodes CASSLDSIGEQFF. This chain joins TRBV5-4 and TRBJ2-1; D remains unclear. Germline V gives CDR1 SGHNT, CDR2 YYREEE (reference sequence). The CDR3 is 13 residues long. V shed 2 bases and J shed 9 bases, with 12 bases lying between them. The full variable domain, its missing parts supplied by reference TRBV5-4 and TRBJ2-1, is ETGVTQSPTHLIKTRGQQVTLRCSSQSGHNTVSWYQQALGQGPQFIFQYYREEENGRGNFPPRFSGLQFPNYSSELNVNALELDDSALYLCASSLDSIGEQFFGPGTRLTVL.